Presented here are 23 T cell receptor beta chains from one specimen sequenced in a study of radiation and T cells in renal cell carcinoma. The time point is: blood 4 weeks post-SBRT, at nephrectomy. Treatment described: 15 Gy SBRT to primary tumor, nephrectomy 4 weeks later. Using immunoSEQ multiplex PCR, the repertoire was profiled, and TCRdb retains in-frame clones only, with some absent. The data show around 180,000 clones, 88% seen once. The specimen was blood, collected from a patient whose treatment included radiotherapy and nephrectomy. The receptors were sampled from a woman aged 45-59 years with renal cell carcinoma.

The rearrangement uses TRBV11-2 and TRBJ2-4; D remains unclear. V lost 5 bases to trimming and J lost 9 bases, with 11 bases between them. Germline loops: CDR1 SGHAT, CDR2 FQNNGV. The CDR3 runs 12 residues. The CDR3 DNA reads as TGTGCCAGCAGCCTCGATCGGACCATTCAGTACTTC. Its protein product is CASSLDRTIQYF. Filled out from reference TRBV11-2 and TRBJ2-4, the complete variable domain reads EAGVAQSPRYKIIEKRQSVAFWCNPISGHATLYWYQQILGQGPKLLIQFQNNGVVDDSQLPKDRFSAERLKGVDSTLKIQPAKLEDSAVYLCASSLDRTIQYFGAGTRLSVL.

The chain joins TRBV7-2 to TRBJ1-2; D call uncertain. The CDR3 runs 16 residues. Germline lookup yields CDR1 SGHTA and CDR2 FQGNSA. The germline V and J ends were trimmed by 2 bases and 0 bases, with 13 bases remaining between them. The CDR3 protein is CASSLSDTVSNYGYTF. The CDR3, as DNA: TGTGCCAGCAGCTTATCTGACACCGTTTCTAACTATGGCTACACCTTC.

V is TRBV6-5 and J is TRBJ1-3; TRBD1 matches at 10 bases. V gave up 6 bases and J gave up 4 bases; unmatched junction bases: 6. The length of the CDR3 is 15 residues. CDR1 and CDR2 (germline): MNHEY, SVGAGI. The CDR3 DNA reads as TGTGCCAGCAGGGGACAGGGGCAGCGCGGAAACACCATATATTTT. It yields the protein CASRGQGQRGNTIYF.

The rearrangement links TRBV5-6 to TRBJ2-7, with 7 bases fitting TRBD1. Germline V CDR1 and CDR2: SGHDT, YYEEEE. The CDR3 runs to 12 residues. The junction had 3 bases not matched to a gene; V was cut back by 4 bases and J by 5 bases. Here the CDR3 DNA reads TGTGCCAGCAGCCTTGACAGGGACGAGCAGTACTTC. Translation: CASSLDRDEQYF. Variable domain in full (rest from reference TRBV5-6 and TRBJ2-7): DAGVTQSPTHLIKTRGQQVTLRCSPKSGHDTVSWYQQALGQGPQFIFQYYEEEERQRGNFPDRFSGHQFPNYSSELNVNALLLGDSALYLCASSLDRDEQYFGPGTRLTVT.

V is TRBV7-2 and J is TRBJ1-2; D is perhaps TRBD1 (6 bases). CDR1 SGHTA and CDR2 FQGNSA come from the germline V gene. Between the trimmed V and J ends, which lost 1 base and 8 bases, there was a span of 8 bases. The CDR3 is made up of 12 amino acids. This CDR3 is CASSLDRDGYTF. The CDR3 DNA reads as TGTGCCAGCAGCTTAGACAGGGACGGCTACACCTTC.

The table lists this clone with a count of one. CDR3 sequence: CASSVTSNEKLFF. DNA of the CDR3: TGTGCCAGCAGTGTTACCTCTAATGAAAAACTGTTTTTT. The rearrangement uses TRBV6-1 and TRBJ1-4; D uncertain. The CDR3 is 13 amino acids. The V end was cut by 4 bases, the J end by 3 bases, with 6 bases between. Germline CDR1 reads MNHNS; CDR2 reads SASEGT.

This chain uses TRBV6-4 with TRBJ2-7, with 8 bases fitting TRBD2. Looked up from germline, CDR1 is MRHNA and CDR2 is SNTAGT. The trim removed 5 bases at V and 2 bases at J, leaving 8 bases unmatched. The CDR3 runs to 15 residues. The CDR3 is CASSLWPGGTYEQYF. In DNA, the CDR3 is TGTGCCAGCAGTCTTTGGCCGGGGGGGACCTACGAGCAGTACTTC.

The rearrangement uses TRBV2 and TRBJ1-1; no clear D. Between the trimmed V and J ends, which lost 8 bases and 5 bases, there was a span of 12 bases. Germline V gene sequence: CDR1 SNHLY, CDR2 FYNNEI. This CDR3 has 12 amino acids. In DNA, the CDR3 is TGTGCCAGCCGGGGTGAAAGAACTGAAGCTTTCTTT. Protein sequence: CASRGERTEAFF. The full variable domain, in which reference TRBV2 and TRBJ1-1 provide the parts outside the CDR3, is EPEVTQTPSHQVTQMGQEVILRCVPISNHLYFYWYRQILGQKVEFLVSFYNNEISEKSEIFDDQFSVERPDGSNFTLKIRSTKLEDSAMYFCASRGERTEAFFGQGTRLTVV.

V usage is TRBV6-5 and J usage is TRBJ1-5; 7 bases map to TRBD1. J was trimmed by 5 bases and V by 2 bases; bases with no gene match: 3. Germline V lookup: CDR1 MNHEY, CDR2 SVGAGI. The CDR3 contains 14 residues. CDR3 DNA: TGTGCCAGCAGTTACAATCAGGGGGATCAGCCCCAGCATTTT. This sequence encodes CASSYNQGDQPQHF.

The CDR3 bases are TGTGCCAGCAGCTTAGCGTTGGGAAGCGAAGCATATGGCTACACCTTC. This sequence encodes CASSLALGSEAYGYTF. The rearrangement joins TRBV7-9 to TRBJ1-2, with D unresolved. The CDR3 runs 16 residues. Germline V lookup: CDR1 SEHNR, CDR2 FQNEAQ (reference sequence). V shed 0 bases and J shed 5 bases, with 16 bases lying between them.

This rearrangement joins TRBV6-5 to TRBJ1-6; no firm D call. Germline CDR1 reads MNHEY; CDR2 reads SVGAGI. The CDR3 extends over 15 amino acids. Between the trimmed V and J ends, which lost 5 bases and 5 bases, there was a span of 13 bases. Here the CDR3 reads CASSPQGTNNSPLHF. The CDR3 nucleotides read TGTGCCAGCAGTCCCCAAGGAACGAATAATTCACCCCTCCACTTT.

The CDR3 is CASSLSGITEAFF. The CDR3 DNA sequence: TGTGCCAGCAGCTTATCAGGGATTACTGAAGCTTTCTTT. The gene calls are TRBV7-9 and TRBJ1-1, with D possibly TRBD1 on 5 matching bases. The germline gives CDR1 SEHNR, CDR2 FQNEAQ (reference sequence). CDR3 size: 13 residues. Trimming left V 2 bases short and J 5 bases short, with 9 bases between.

V gene TRBV7-9 combines with J gene TRBJ1-5; TRBD1 agrees at 10 bases. The germline V gene has CDR1 SEHNR and CDR2 FQNEAQ (reference sequence). V lost 0 bases to trimming and J lost 6 bases; unmatched junction nucleotides: 11. The CDR3 has 18 residues. The CDR3, as DNA: TGTGCCAGCAGCTTAGCTAACGTCCGGGACAGGGGTACTCAGCCCCAGCATTTT. Amino acid sequence: CASSLANVRDRGTQPQHF.

This chain joins TRBV19 and TRBJ1-4, with D hard to call. Germline V CDR1 and CDR2: LNHDA, SQIVND (reference sequence). The ends were cut back, 4 bases at V and 13 bases at J, with 10 bases in the middle. There are 11 residues in the CDR3. The CDR3 protein is CASSSRQGLFF. The CDR3, as DNA: TGTGCCAGTAGTAGCCGCCAAGGACTGTTTTTT.

The V and J genes are TRBV6-5 and TRBJ1-1; a weak D match, TRBD1 (6 bases). CDR1 and CDR2 from the germline V gene are MNHEY and SVGAGI. V lost 6 bases, J lost 0 bases, and 11 bases lay in between. The CDR3 loop spans 14 amino acids. The CDR3 sequence: CASRFRGMNTEAFF. The CDR3 DNA reads as TGTGCCAGCAGGTTCAGGGGAATGAACACTGAAGCTTTCTTT.

The chain recombines TRBV10-1 with TRBJ2-3, with TRBD2 matching over 7 bases. The CDR3 has 14 residues. Germline V gene lookup returns CDR1 WNHNN and CDR2 SYGVQD (reference sequence). The junction had 6 bases not matched to a gene; V was cut back by 4 bases and J by 5 bases. The CDR3 here is CASSGGGKEDTQYF. CDR3 DNA sequence: TGCGCCAGCAGTGGCGGGGGAAAGGAAGATACGCAGTATTTT.

This clone was detected only once. This chain links TRBV5-6 with TRBJ1-2; no clear D gene. Per germline, CDR1 SGHDT and CDR2 YYEEEE. Trimming shortened V by 0 bases and J by 7 bases, and 13 bases separated the two germline ends. CDR3 length equals 14 residues. The CDR3: CASSLVSGSGGYTF. The CDR3 DNA is TGTGCCAGCAGCTTGGTATCAGGTTCCGGTGGCTACACCTTC.

The V and J genes are TRBV4-1 and TRBJ1-4; tentatively, D is TRBD1 (5 bases). Trimming removed 3 bases from V and 4 bases from J, with 15 bases in between. Germline CDR1 and CDR2: MGHRA and YSYEKL. The CDR3 runs to 16 residues. CDR3 sequence: CASSHETGTFNEKLFF. Here the CDR3 DNA reads TGCGCCAGCAGCCATGAAACCGGGACCTTTAATGAAAAACTGTTTTTT.

The chain carries TRBV27 and TRBJ2-2, with no clear D. The V gene lost 6 bases and the J gene lost 3 bases, with 11 bases spanning the gap. Germline loops: CDR1 MNHEY, CDR2 SMNVEV (reference sequence). The CDR3 contains 14 residues. CDR3 sequence (DNA): TGTGCCAGCAGATCCAACCGGGACACCGGGGAGCTGTTTTTT. Its protein product is CASRSNRDTGELFF.

V gene TRBV29-1 combines with J gene TRBJ1-1, with 7 bases matching TRBD1. Germline V gene data show CDR1 as SQVTM and CDR2 as ANQGSEA. J lost 1 base, V lost 8 bases, and 7 bases had no gene match. The CDR3 is 13 residues long. CDR3 in amino acids: CSHNRGRNTEAFF. The CDR3 DNA is TGCAGCCATAACAGGGGACGGAACACTGAAGCTTTCTTT.

For the CDR3, the DNA is TGTGCCAGTAGCATGGGGGGCCTGGTGCAGTACTTC. Amino acid sequence: CASSMGGLVQYF. The chain combines TRBV19 with TRBJ2-7; possibly TRBD1 or TRBD2 for D (6 bases each). The V and J ends lost 6 bases and 9 bases respectively, with 15 bases between them. The CDR3 totals 12 residues. Germline V gene sequence: CDR1 LNHDA, CDR2 SQIVND (reference sequence).

The chain links TRBV9 to TRBJ1-5; D is perhaps TRBD1 (5 bases). The V end lost 3 bases, the J end lost 5 bases, and 15 bases lay between the germline ends. Germline CDR1 SGDLS, CDR2 YYNGEE. The CDR3 runs 15 residues. The DNA of the CDR3 is TGTGCCAGCAGCGCAACCGGGACGGGAGATCAGCCCCAGCATTTT. Amino acids: CASSATGTGDQPQHF.

The V and J genes are TRBV4-1 and TRBJ2-7; D call uncertain. The CDR3 consists of 12 residues. V lost 0 bases to trimming and J lost 6 bases, with 6 bases between them. The germline CDR1 and CDR2 sequences are MGHRA and YSYEKL. The CDR3 coding sequence is TGCGCCAGCAGCCAAGATGGGTTCGAGCAGTACTTC. Translated: CASSQDGFEQYF.